These T cell receptor beta chains were read from a single sample in a study of regulatory T cells in long-lasting Graves disease. TCRdb called the multiplex PCR reads again in MiXCR, with one record for every CDR3 protein. This sample has roughly 470,000 distinct CDR3 sequences; around 21% occur once, and the top ten carry 6.5% to 8%. Sequencing was performed on peripheral blood mononuclear cells (PBMCs), taken when the disease was refractory, from a patient treated with antithyroid drugs. The receptors come from a female donor with Graves disease. CDR3s include the opening cysteine and the closing phenylalanine or tryptophan. The D gene is left open where the match is weak. Not every row has a clone size; where given, it reads once, few, many or a size class.

D,size,J,V,CDR3,DNA
TRBD1,NA,TRBJ2-5,TRBV29-1,CSANYGDRTGSEETQYF,TGCAGCGCAAATTACGGTGACCGGACAGGGAGTGAAGAGACCCAGTACTTC
NA,many,TRBJ2-5,TRBV7-8,CASSLLLASYQETQYF,TGTGCCAGCAGCTTACTTCTAGCGTCGTACCAAGAGACCCAGTACTTC
NA,NA,TRBJ1-5,TRBV28,CASSQTGGSTSNNQPQHF,TGTGCCAGCAGTCAAACTGGGGGCAGCACCTCGAATAATCAGCCCCAGCATTTT
NA,many,TRBJ1-1,TRBV11-2,CASSLLSGPEAFF,TGTGCCAGCAGCTTACTCTCCGGCCCTGAAGCTTTCTTT
NA,many,TRBJ2-4,TRBV6-1,CASTKPGLSIQYF,TGTGCCAGCACCAAACCGGGGTTGAGCATTCAGTACTTC
NA,NA,TRBJ2-2,TRBV5-1,CASGTGQGGDGELFF,TGCGCCAGCGGCACAGGACAGGGAGGGGACGGGGAGCTGTTTTTT
NA,many,TRBJ2-5,TRBV2,CASSEVGRVETQYF,TGTGCCAGCAGTGAAGTAGGGAGAGTGGAGACCCAGTACTTC
NA,many,TRBJ2-7,TRBV6-1,CASSEAMGRYYEQYF,TGTGCCAGCAGTGAAGCTATGGGCAGATACTACGAGCAGTACTTC
TRBD2,few,TRBJ2-7,TRBV11-2,CASSWVLAGESSYEQYF,TGTGCCAGCAGCTGGGTACTAGCGGGAGAATCATCCTACGAGCAGTACTTC
TRBD2,NA,TRBJ2-2,TRBV11-2,CASSSRLAGANTGELFF,TGTGCCAGCAGCTCTCGACTAGCGGGCGCGAACACCGGGGAGCTGTTTTTT
TRBD2,few,TRBJ2-5,TRBV27,CASRVIGTSPLREETQYF,TGTGCCAGCAGGGTCATCGGGACTAGCCCCTTAAGGGAAGAGACCCAGTACTTC
NA,NA,TRBJ1-5,TRBV20-1,CSAKVWGVGGSPQHF,TGCAGTGCTAAGGTCTGGGGTGTTGGGGGATCCCCCCAGCATTTT
NA,NA,TRBJ2-7,TRBV7-2,CASSLGGPGLPYEQYF,TGTGCCAGCAGCTTAGGGGGGCCGGGACTACCCTACGAGCAGTACTTC
TRBD2,NA,TRBJ2-7,TRBV6-2/TRBV6-3,CAGSYNSGSREKYF,TGTGCCGGCAGTTATAATAGCGGGTCTCGGGAGAAGTACTTC
NA,few,TRBJ2-7,TRBV9,CASSVDAGGWGPTGQYF,TGTGCCAGCAGCGTAGACGCCGGGGGTTGGGGCCCTACGGGGCAGTACTTC
TRBD2,many,TRBJ2-7,TRBV3-1,CASSRASGAYEQYF,TGTGCCAGCAGCAGGGCTAGCGGAGCCTACGAGCAGTACTTC
NA,NA,TRBJ1-2,TRBV10-2,CASSDVAAGYTF,TGCGCCAGCAGTGATGTAGCGGCTGGCTACACCTTC
NA,many,TRBJ2-7,TRBV27,CASSLFVGNTYEQYF,TGTGCCAGCAGTTTGTTCGTGGGGAACACCTACGAGCAGTACTTC
NA,many,TRBJ1-4,TRBV4-2,CASSQGVGRDEKLFF,TGTGCCAGCAGCCAAGGTGTTGGCCGGGATGAAAAACTGTTTTTT
TRBD2,few,TRBJ2-2,TRBV27,CASSLNVVREGLIRELFF,TGTGCCAGCAGTTTAAATGTCGTACGGGAGGGCCTAATAAGGGAGCTGTTTTTT
TRBD2,many,TRBJ2-1,TRBV28,CASRAGGGQGLSQFF,TGTGCCAGCAGGGCAGGCGGGGGGCAAGGTTTGAGTCAGTTCTTC
TRBD1,few,TRBJ2-7,TRBV4-2,CASSIPGTGGSYEQYF,TGTGCCAGCAGCATACCCGGGACAGGGGGCTCCTACGAGCAGTACTTC
TRBD2,NA,TRBJ2-7,TRBV20-1,CSARSQGTRFEQYF,TGCAGTGCCCGGAGCCAAGGGACTAGATTCGAGCAGTACTTC
TRBD1,few,TRBJ2-7,TRBV27,CASRRQGAREQYF,TGTGCCAGCAGGCGACAGGGGGCGCGTGAGCAGTACTTC
TRBD2,NA,TRBJ2-7,TRBV20-1,CSAPPLAGASAYEQYF,TGCAGTGCTCCCCCACTAGCGGGAGCCTCCGCCTACGAGCAGTACTTC
TRBD2,many,TRBJ2-7,TRBV20-1,CSARGTSGTYEQYF,TGCAGTGCTAGAGGGACTAGCGGGACCTACGAGCAGTACTTC
NA,NA,TRBJ2-7,TRBV24-1,CATSDPGTAYEQYF,TGTGCCACCAGTGATCCGGGGACTGCATACGAGCAGTACTTC
NA,NA,TRBJ2-3,TRBV14,CASSQDRGRGEGAQYF,TGTGCCAGCAGCCAAGATCGAGGAAGGGGGGAAGGAGCGCAGTATTTT
NA,many,TRBJ2-7,TRBV19,CASSIVGSVYEQYF,TGTGCCAGTAGTATCGTTGGCTCTGTCTACGAGCAGTACTTC
TRBD1,many,TRBJ2-5,TRBV6-9,CASSFDRVVETQYF,TGTGCCAGCAGTTTCGACAGGGTGGTTGAGACCCAGTACTTC
NA,many,TRBJ1-1,TRBV28,CASSLPQTDLNTEAFF,TGTGCCAGCAGTTTACCTCAGACAGACTTAAACACTGAAGCTTTCTTT
NA,NA,TRBJ2-3,TRBV28,CASVRDSTDTQYF,TGTGCCAGCGTTAGGGACAGCACAGATACGCAGTATTTT
NA,many,TRBJ1-6,TRBV28,CASSTKGVNSPLHF,TGTGCCAGCAGCACGAAAGGGGTTAACTCACCCCTCCACTTT
NA,many,TRBJ1-5,TRBV19,CASSISFRKNQPQHF,TGTGCCAGTAGTATTTCGTTTCGGAAGAATCAGCCCCAGCATTTT
TRBD1,many,TRBJ1-2,TRBV9,CASSVGLQGAGYTF,TGTGCCAGCAGCGTAGGTTTGCAGGGGGCCGGCTACACCTTC
NA,many,TRBJ1-1,TRBV18,CASSSPDGGRNTEAFF,TGTGCCAGCTCATCTCCGGACGGTGGCAGAAACACTGAAGCTTTCTTT
NA,NA,TRBJ1-6,TRBV3-1,CASSSGKRNSPLHF,TGTGCCAGCTCGTCAGGAAAGAGAAATTCACCCCTCCACTTT
NA,few,TRBJ1-2,TRBV19,CASEGAGLDYGYTF,TGTGCCAGCGAAGGGGCGGGTTTGGACTATGGCTACACCTTC
NA,NA,TRBJ2-1,TRBV5-1,CASSWGRDEQFF,TGCGCCAGCAGCTGGGGGCGGGATGAGCAGTTCTTC
NA,NA,TRBJ1-1,TRBV5-6,CASSLPSILGTEAFF,TGTGCCAGCAGCTTGCCGTCCATTTTGGGGACTGAAGCTTTCTTT
NA,NA,TRBJ2-2,TRBV14,CASSQWRTATGELFF,TGTGCCAGCAGCCAGTGGAGGACGGCCACCGGGGAGCTGTTTTTT
NA,many,TRBJ1-2,TRBV6-1,CASSNGEGLNYGYTF,TGTGCCAGCAGCAACGGAGAGGGGCTTAACTATGGCTACACCTTC
NA,few,TRBJ1-3,TRBV11-2,CASSSLRQPGFRNTIYF,TGTGCCAGCAGCTCCTTGAGACAGCCGGGTTTCAGAAACACCATATATTTT
NA,few,TRBJ1-2,TRBV29-1,CSVPEEGGNYGYTF,TGCAGCGTTCCCGAAGAGGGGGGAAACTATGGCTACACCTTC
NA,NA,TRBJ2-3,TRBV27,CASSPLLAPLKPDTQYF,TGTGCCAGCAGTCCCCTTCTAGCACCCCTGAAGCCGGATACGCAGTATTTT
NA,many,TRBJ2-2,TRBV29-1,CSVEADGVNTGELFF,TGCAGCGTTGAAGCGGACGGAGTGAACACCGGGGAGCTGTTTTTT
NA,NA,TRBJ2-6,TRBV28,CASSSTNRRSSGANVLAF,TGTGCCAGCAGTTCGACGAATAGACGGAGCTCTGGGGCCAACGTCCTGGCTTTC
TRBD1,many,TRBJ2-4,TRBV7-9,CASSSPRKTGVVSNIQYF,TGTGCCAGCAGCTCCCCCCGCAAGACAGGGGTTGTCAGCAACATTCAGTACTTC
NA,many,TRBJ1-2,TRBV29-1,CSVDEWGYGYTF,TGCAGCGTTGATGAATGGGGCTATGGCTACACCTTC
NA,many,TRBJ2-7,TRBV6-2/TRBV6-3,CASSYSLASEQYF,TGTGCCAGCAGTTACTCGCTAGCGAGCGAGCAGTACTTC
TRBD2,NA,TRBJ2-7,TRBV6-1,CASTPAGTSGRPSHEQYF,TGTGCCAGCACTCCAGCCGGGACTAGCGGGAGACCCAGCCACGAGCAGTACTTC
TRBD1,many,TRBJ1-1,TRBV12-3/TRBV12-4,CASSPTGGVYTEAFF,TGTGCCAGCAGTCCAACAGGGGGCGTTTACACTGAAGCTTTCTTT
TRBD2,many,TRBJ2-7,TRBV7-2,CASSFSPGGNYEQYF,TGTGCCAGCAGCTTTTCCCCGGGAGGGAATTACGAGCAGTACTTC
TRBD1,NA,TRBJ1-2,TRBV7-2,CASSLNAGGYGYTF,TGTGCCAGCAGCTTAAATGCAGGGGGGTATGGCTACACCTTC
NA,many,TRBJ1-5,TRBV30,CAWSGDSNQPQHF,TGTGCCTGGAGTGGGGATAGCAATCAGCCCCAGCATTTT
NA,NA,TRBJ1-4,TRBV5-4,CASSLEGYHEKLFF,TGTGCCAGCAGCTTGGAGGGGTATCATGAAAAACTGTTTTTT